The following is a T cell receptor beta chain sequence with its context. CDR3 length: 16 residues. CDR1 is MDHEN and CDR2 is SYDVKM in the germline V gene. V gave up 5 bases and J gave up 1 base, with 12 bases separating them. Sequenced by immunoSEQ multiplex PCR; TCRdb stores in-frame clones only, minus some. This sample has roughly 70,000 clones; 85% occur once, and the top ten carry 0.83%. The sample originates from a study of OX40 agonist ivuxolimab in advanced cancers. The input for sequencing was CD4+ or CD8+ T cells sorted from blood, taken in a trial of the OX40 agonist ivuxolimab. The TCR was taken from an adult with an advanced solid tumor such as melanoma, head and neck, liver or kidney cancer. The genes are TRBV28 and TRBJ1-6; no firm D call. CDR3 region: CASSPYRESYNSPLHF. CDR3 DNA: TGTGCCAGCAGTCCCTACCGGGAATCCTATAATTCACCCCTCCACTTT. The full variable domain, completed using reference TRBV28 and TRBJ1-6, is DVKVTQSSRYLVKRTGEKVFLECVQDMDHENMFWYRQDPGLGLRLIYFSYDVKMKEKGDIPEGYSVSREKKERFSLILESASTNQTSMYLCASSPYRESYNSPLHFGNGTRLTVT.